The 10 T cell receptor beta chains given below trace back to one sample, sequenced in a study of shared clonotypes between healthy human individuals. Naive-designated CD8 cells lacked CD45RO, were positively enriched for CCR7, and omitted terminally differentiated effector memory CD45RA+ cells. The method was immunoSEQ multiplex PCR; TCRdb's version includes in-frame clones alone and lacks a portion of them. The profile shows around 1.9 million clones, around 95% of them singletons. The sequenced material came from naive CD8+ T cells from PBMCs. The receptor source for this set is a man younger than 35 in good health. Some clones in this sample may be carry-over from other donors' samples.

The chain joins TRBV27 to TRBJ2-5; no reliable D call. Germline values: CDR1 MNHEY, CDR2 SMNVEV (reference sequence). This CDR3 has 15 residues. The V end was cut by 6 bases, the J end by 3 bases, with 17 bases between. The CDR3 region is CASSFGGIRKETQYF. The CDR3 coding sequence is TGTGCCAGCAGCTTTGGTGGCATTAGAAAAGAGACCCAGTACTTC.

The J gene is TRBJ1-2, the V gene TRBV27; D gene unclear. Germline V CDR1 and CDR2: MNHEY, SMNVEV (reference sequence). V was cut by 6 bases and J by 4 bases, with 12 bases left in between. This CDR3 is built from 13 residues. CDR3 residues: CASSSGLGYGYTF. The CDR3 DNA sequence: TGTGCCAGCAGCTCCGGGCTAGGCTATGGCTACACCTTC.

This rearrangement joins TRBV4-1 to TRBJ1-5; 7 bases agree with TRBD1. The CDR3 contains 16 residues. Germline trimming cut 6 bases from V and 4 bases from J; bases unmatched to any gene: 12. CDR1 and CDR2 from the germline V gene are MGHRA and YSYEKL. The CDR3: CASSPNTGTENQPQHF. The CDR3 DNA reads TGCGCCAGCAGTCCTAACACCGGGACAGAAAATCAGCCCCAGCATTTT.

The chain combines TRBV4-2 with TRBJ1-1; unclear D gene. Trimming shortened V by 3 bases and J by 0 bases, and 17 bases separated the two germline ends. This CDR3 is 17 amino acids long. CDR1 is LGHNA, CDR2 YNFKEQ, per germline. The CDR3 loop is CASSQSRPRGMNTEAFF. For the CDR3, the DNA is TGTGCCAGCAGCCAGTCAAGGCCGCGGGGAATGAACACTGAAGCTTTCTTT.

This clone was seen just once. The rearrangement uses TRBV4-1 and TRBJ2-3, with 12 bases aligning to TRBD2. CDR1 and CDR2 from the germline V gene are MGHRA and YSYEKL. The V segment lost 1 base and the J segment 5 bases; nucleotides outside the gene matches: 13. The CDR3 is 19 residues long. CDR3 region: CASSQVRTSGIGVKDTQYF. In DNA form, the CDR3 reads TGCGCCAGCAGCCAAGTTAGGACTAGCGGGATTGGGGTTAAAGATACGCAGTATTTT.

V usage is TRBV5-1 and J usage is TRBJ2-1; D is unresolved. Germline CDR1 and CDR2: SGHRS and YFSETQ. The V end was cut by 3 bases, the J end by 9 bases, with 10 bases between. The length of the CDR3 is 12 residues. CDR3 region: CASSWSVGEQFF. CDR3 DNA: TGCGCCAGCAGCTGGAGCGTGGGTGAGCAGTTCTTC.

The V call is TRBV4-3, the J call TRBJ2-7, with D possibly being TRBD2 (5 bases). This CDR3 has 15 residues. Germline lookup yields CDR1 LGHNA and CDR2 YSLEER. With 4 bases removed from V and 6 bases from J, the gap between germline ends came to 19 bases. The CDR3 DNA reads TGCGCCAGCAGCCTCGGCGTCGGACTGGTCGGCGAGCAGTACTTC. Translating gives CASSLGVGLVGEQYF.

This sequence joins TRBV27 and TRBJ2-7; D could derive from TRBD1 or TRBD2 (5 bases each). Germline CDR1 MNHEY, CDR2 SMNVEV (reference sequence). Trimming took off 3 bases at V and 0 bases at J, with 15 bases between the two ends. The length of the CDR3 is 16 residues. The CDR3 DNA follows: TGTGCCAGCAGTTTCTCCCTGGGGGATAACTCCTACGAGCAGTACTTC. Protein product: CASSFSLGDNSYEQYF.

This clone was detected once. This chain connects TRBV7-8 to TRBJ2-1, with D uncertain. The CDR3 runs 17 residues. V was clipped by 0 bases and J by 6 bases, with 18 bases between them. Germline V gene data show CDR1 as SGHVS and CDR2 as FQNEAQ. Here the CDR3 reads CASSLAGSAYRFNEQFF. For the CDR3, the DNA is TGTGCCAGCAGCTTAGCGGGATCAGCGTACCGGTTCAATGAGCAGTTCTTC.

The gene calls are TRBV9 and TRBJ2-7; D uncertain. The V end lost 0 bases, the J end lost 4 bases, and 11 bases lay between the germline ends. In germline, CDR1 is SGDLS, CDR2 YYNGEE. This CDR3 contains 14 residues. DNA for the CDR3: TGTGCCAGCAGCGTAGCCCCGATCCAGTACGAGCAGTACTTC. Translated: CASSVAPIQYEQYF.